This is a list of T cell receptor beta chains from one sample in a study of T cells in localized non-small cell lung cancer. Repertoires were generated with immunoSEQ multiplex PCR, while TCRdb's copy carries only in-frame clones and drops some. This repertoire shows 53,000 or so clones, 91% found once; its top ten account for 20%. The specimen comprised peripheral blood, sampled before any cancer treatment. The source is a man aged 35-75 years with stage I lung adenocarcinoma. Both conserved end residues are part of each CDR3.

length,V,CDR3
17,TRBV5-8,CASSLFVQAGGRDEQFF
16,TRBV19,CASSGTGVYSNQPQHF
13,TRBV7-2,CASSLWSGETQYF
14,TRBV9,CASSVDWGRETQYF
13,TRBV15,CATSLPGTGELFF
12,TRBV10-3,CAISGLAGEQFF
14,TRBV5-4,CASASLAGTDTQYF
14,TRBV5-4,CASSLAGAYNEQFF
13,TRBV30,CAWSYRGATEAFF
16,TRBV6-7,CASSRVRTGSNQPQHF
12,TRBV5-1,CASSLTGNEQFF
15,TRBV27,CASRPILAGTYEQYF
13,TRBV2,CASDPGSNQPQHF
15,TRBV11-1,CASSLWGGTDNEQFF
14,TRBV5-1,CASELGQGGETQYF
13,TRBV6-1,CASSSRPNTEAFF
13,TRBV4-1,CASSRWQGEAQYF
14,TRBV6-5,CASSYSRGRGELFF
15,TRBV4-1,CASSQDWDLFYEQYF
14,TRBV4-1,CASSPRSSYNEQFF